The T cell receptor beta chain described here comes from a study of blood T cell repertoires in COVID-19 (dated by TCRdb to about 2020). In terms of the full investigation: Samples covering the acute and convalescent phases of COVID-19 were provided by collaborators in the United States, Italy and Spain. The material from the prospective study consisted of cDNA or gDNA derived from T cells, B-cell-depleted T cells, or PBMCs. Subjects who had been exposed to COVID-19, were actively infected with it, or had recovered from it provided the deeply sampled blood TCRbeta repertoires that made up the dataset. The repertoires were released in a freely available public database intended as a resource for research on the immune response to SARS-CoV-2. The samples were drawn from two sources: the first 160 participants of the ongoing ImmuneRACE study, and 950 to 1,500 subjects contributed by 6 global collaborators. Nearly every sample came with metadata listing a de-identified subject ID, COVID-19 status, age in years and sex. Where HLA class I and class II types were available, the types were taken from metadata supplied by the sample provider, not from assay-based typing. Study-wide findings and limitations: The quantity of clinical and demographic metadata differed by source and by participant and was supplied without curation.

TCRbeta CDR3 regions were amplified from genomic DNA by means of the immunoSEQ Assay, a bias-controlled multiplex PCR. The authors' analysis ran thus. Within the assay, amplification of reference gene primers was used to estimate how many nucleated cells each sample contained. To quantify the absolute abundance of each unique TCRbeta CDR3 rearrangement, sequence reads were collapsed and filtered. For each sample, productive Simpson clonality was calculated as the square root of Simpson's diversity index over productive rearrangements. TCRdb took over this immuneACCESS table, retaining in-frame rearrangements with V and J assigned. Such tables are incomplete; in checked studies, under half of the missing clones stem from an unresolved V gene, and the remainder is unexplained. For V, J and clone size, that table is used; D and trimming come from the DNA. A total of some 200,000 clones appear in this sample, nearly 80% of them only once. In total, the top ten clones hold around 24% of the sample.

The germline V gene specifies SGHRS as CDR1 and YFSETQ as CDR2. The germline V and J ends show losses of 2 bases and 8 bases respectively, and no gene match explains 17 bases of the junction. Counted from cysteine to phenylalanine, this CDR3 has 17 amino acids. The sequence is cut down to CDR3 DNA, 51 bases in frame from base 1. The collaborating institutions used their own protocols to collect whole blood in K2EDTA tubes. For TCRbeta analysis, collaborators shipped samples in one of three forms: frozen whole blood, isolated PBMCs, or DNA extracted from either of those sample types. Regarding this clone: Which antigen it targets is not known. Base qualities were left out, and no much larger clone turns up one base away.

The chain employs TRBV5-1 and TRBJ2-7, and 9 junction bases match TRBD2. Sequencing was performed on peripheral blood. The TCR originated in a woman in her sixties or seventies with acute or convalescent COVID-19. The sequenced DNA: TGCGCCAGCAGCTTAGGAGTTAGCGGGAGTGCTCTCGGGCAGCAGTACTTC. The translation is CASSLGVSGSALGQQYF.